The T cell receptor (beta chain) described here comes from a study of OX40 agonist ivuxolimab in advanced cancers. Study details: It was permissible to have had prior anti-PD-1, anti-PD-L1 or anti-CTLA-4 therapy, and under 45% had some.

Study-level results: Clonal expansion was seen in CD4+ and CD8+ blood T cells by week 6 at 0.1 to 3.0 mg/kg. Still undetermined is the antigen specificity of the expanded peripheral T cells.

The germline V gene encodes CDR1 SEHNR and CDR2 FQNEAQ (reference sequence). The CDR3 is 11 amino acids. Trimming took 5 bases from V and 0 from J, leaving 1 base between them. Concerning this clone itself: The antigen is unknown.

Some clones are missing from TCRdb's copy, which holds only in-frame ones; the method was immunoSEQ multiplex PCR. The table has about 64,000 clones, about 80% seen once. The sequence derives from an adult with an advanced solid tumor such as melanoma, head and neck, liver or kidney cancer. The sample here was CD4+ or CD8+ T cells sorted from blood, taken in a trial of the OX40 agonist ivuxolimab. The chain carries TRBV7-9 and TRBJ2-5; D not resolved. The CDR3 DNA follows: TGTGCCAGCAGCCACCAAGAGACCCAGTACTTC. It yields the protein CASSHQETQYF.